This TCR beta chain was recorded in a study of tumor-infiltrating lymphocytes in localized non-small cell lung cancer. In the study overall: From each patient, both tumor and uninvolved lung, non-adjacent to tumor, were sampled. Findings and limits, study-wide: Only some patients had TCR sequencing, depending on available tissue.

The data were produced by immunoSEQ multiplex PCR, yet TCRdb's version contains in-frame clones alone and is incomplete. The table lists thousands of clones, around 85% of them singletons. This clone has just one count. Its cognate antigen is unknown. Germline CDR1 and CDR2: SGHTA and FQGTGA. The CDR3 is 14 residues long. V lost 5 bases and J lost 2, with 11 bases in between. Sequenced input: uninvolved lung tissue not adjacent to the tumor. The gene calls are TRBV7-3 and TRBJ2-3, with D unclear. The sequence derives from a human donor with non-small cell lung cancer. The CDR3 region is CASSLSSPTDTQYF. For the CDR3, the DNA is TGTGCCAGCAGCCTCTCCTCGCCCACAGATACGCAGTATTTT.